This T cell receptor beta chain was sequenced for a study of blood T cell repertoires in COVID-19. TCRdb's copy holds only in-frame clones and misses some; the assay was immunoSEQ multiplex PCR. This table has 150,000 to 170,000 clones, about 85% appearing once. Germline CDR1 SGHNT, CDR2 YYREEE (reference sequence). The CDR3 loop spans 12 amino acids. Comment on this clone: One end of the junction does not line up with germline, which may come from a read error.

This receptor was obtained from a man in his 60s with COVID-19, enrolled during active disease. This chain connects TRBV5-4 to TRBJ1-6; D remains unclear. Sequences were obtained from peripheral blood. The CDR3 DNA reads TGTGTCAGCAGCTTGGCACTTTCACCCCTCCACTTT. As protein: CVSSLALSPLHF.